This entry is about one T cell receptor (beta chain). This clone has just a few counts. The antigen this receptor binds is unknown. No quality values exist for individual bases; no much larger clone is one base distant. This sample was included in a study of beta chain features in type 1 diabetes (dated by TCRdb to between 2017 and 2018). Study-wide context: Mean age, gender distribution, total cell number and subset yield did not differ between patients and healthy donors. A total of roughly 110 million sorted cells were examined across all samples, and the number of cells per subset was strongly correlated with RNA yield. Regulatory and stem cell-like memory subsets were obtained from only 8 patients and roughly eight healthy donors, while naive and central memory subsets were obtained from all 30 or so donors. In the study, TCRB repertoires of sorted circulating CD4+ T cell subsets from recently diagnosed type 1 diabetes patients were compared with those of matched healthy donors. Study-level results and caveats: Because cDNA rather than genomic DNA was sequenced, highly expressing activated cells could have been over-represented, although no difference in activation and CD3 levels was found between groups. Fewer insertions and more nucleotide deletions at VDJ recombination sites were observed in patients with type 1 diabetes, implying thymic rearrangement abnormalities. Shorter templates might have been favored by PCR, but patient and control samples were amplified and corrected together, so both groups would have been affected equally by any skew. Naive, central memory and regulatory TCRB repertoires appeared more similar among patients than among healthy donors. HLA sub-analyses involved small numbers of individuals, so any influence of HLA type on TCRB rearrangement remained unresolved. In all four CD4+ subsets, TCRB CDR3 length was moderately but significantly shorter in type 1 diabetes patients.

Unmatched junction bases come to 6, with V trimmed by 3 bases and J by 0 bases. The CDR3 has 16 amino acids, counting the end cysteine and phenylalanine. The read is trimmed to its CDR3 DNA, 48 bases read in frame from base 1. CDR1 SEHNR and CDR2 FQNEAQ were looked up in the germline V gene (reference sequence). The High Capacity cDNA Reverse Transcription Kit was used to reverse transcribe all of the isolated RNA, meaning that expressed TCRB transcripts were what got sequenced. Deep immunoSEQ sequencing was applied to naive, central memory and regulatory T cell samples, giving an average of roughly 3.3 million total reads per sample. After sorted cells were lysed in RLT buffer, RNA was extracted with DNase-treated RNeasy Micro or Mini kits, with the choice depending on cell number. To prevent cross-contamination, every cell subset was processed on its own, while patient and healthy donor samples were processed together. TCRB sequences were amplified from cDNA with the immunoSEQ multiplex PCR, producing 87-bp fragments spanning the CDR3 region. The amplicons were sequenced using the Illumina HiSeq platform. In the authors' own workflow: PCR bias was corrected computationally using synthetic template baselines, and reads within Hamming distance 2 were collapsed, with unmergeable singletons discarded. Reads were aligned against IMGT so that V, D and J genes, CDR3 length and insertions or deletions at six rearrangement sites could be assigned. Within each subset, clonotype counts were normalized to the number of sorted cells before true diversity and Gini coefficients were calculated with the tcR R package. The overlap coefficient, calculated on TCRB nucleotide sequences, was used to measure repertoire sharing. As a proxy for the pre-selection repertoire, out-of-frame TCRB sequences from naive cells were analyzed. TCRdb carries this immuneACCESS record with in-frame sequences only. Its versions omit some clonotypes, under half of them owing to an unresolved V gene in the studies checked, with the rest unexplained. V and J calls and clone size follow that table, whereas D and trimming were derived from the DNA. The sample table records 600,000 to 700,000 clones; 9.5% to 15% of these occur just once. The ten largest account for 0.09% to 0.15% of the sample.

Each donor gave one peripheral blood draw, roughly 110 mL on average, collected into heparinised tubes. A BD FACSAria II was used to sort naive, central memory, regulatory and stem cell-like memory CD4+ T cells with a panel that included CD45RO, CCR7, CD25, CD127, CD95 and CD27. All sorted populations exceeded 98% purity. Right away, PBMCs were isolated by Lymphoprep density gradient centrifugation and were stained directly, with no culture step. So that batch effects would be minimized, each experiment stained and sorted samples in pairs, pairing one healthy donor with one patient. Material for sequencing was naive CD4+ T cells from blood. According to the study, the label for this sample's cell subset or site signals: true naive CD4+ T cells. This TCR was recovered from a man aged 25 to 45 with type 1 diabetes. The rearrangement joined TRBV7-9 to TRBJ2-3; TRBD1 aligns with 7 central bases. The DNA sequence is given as TGTGCCAGCAGCTTCCCTGACAGGGTTAGCACAGATACGCAGTATTTT. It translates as CASSFPDRVSTDTQYF.